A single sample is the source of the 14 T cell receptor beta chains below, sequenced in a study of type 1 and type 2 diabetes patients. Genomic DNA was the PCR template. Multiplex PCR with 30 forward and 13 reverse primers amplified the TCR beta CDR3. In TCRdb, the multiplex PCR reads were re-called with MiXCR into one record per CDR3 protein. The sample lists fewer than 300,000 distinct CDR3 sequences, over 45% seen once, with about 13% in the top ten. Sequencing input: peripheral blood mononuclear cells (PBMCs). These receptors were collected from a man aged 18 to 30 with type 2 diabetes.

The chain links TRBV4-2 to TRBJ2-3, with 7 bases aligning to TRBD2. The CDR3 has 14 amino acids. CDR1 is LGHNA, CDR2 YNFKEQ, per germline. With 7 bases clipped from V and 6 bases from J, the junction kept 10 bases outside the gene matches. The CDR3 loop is CASTGAGSGDTQYF. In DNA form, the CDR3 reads TGTGCCAGCACGGGAGCGGGGTCGGGGGATACGCAGTATTTT.

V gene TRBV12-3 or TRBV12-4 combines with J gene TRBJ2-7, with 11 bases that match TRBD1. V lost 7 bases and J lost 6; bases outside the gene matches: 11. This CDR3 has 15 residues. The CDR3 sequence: CASTMGQGGEVEQYF. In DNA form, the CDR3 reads TGTGCCAGCACCATGGGACAGGGGGGAGAGGTCGAGCAGTACTTC.

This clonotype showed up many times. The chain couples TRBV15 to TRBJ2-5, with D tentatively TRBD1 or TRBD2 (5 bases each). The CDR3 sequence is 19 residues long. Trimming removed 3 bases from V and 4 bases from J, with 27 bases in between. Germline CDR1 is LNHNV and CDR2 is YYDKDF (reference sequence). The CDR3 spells CATSRVRRPTDPRGETQYF. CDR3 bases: TGTGCCACCAGCAGGGTTCGGCGACCGACAGACCCGAGGGGAGAGACCCAGTACTTC. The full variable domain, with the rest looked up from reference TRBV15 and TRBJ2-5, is DAMVIQNPRYQVTQFGKPVTLSCSQTLNHNVMYWYQQKSSQAPKLLFHYYDKDFNNEADTPDNFQSRRPNTSFCFLDIRSPGLGDTAMYLCATSRVRRPTDPRGETQYFGPGTRLLVL.

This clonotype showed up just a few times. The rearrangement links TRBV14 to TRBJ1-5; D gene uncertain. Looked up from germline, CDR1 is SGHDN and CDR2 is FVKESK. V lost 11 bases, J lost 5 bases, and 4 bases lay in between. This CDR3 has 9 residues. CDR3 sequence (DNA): TGTGCCGGGGATCAGCCCCAGCATTTT. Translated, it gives CAGDQPQHF.

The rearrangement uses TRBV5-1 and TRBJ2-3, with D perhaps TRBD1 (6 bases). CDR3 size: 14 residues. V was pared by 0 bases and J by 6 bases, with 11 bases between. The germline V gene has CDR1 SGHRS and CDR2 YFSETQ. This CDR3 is CASSLGQEVDTQYF. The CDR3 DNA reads TGCGCCAGCAGCTTGGGACAGGAGGTGGATACGCAGTATTTT.

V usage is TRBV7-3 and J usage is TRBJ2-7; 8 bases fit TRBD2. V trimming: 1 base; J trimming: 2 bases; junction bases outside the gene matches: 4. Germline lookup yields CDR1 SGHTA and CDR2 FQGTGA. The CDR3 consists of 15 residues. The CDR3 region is CASSLKSGSPYEQYF. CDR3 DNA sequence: TGTGCCAGCAGCTTAAAGAGCGGGAGTCCCTACGAGCAGTACTTC.

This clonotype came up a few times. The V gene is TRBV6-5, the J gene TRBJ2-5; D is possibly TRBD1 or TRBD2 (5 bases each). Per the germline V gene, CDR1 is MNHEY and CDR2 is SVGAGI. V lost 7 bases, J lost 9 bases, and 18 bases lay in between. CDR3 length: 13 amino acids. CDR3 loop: CASNPSPGLAQYF. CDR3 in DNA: TGTGCCAGCAATCCTTCACCGGGGCTCGCCCAGTACTTC.

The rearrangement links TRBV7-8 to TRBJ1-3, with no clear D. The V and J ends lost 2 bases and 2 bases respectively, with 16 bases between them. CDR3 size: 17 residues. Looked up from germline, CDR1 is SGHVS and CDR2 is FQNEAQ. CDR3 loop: CASSLSPAMVAGNTIYF. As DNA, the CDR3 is TGTGCCAGCAGCTTATCCCCAGCAATGGTCGCTGGAAACACCATATATTTT.

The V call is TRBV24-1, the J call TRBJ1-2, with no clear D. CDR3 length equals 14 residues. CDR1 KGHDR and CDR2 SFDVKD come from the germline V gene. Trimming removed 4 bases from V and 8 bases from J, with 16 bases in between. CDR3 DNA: TGTGCCACCAGTGACCTGGACTTTAACGGGGGCTACACCTTC. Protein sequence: CATSDLDFNGGYTF.

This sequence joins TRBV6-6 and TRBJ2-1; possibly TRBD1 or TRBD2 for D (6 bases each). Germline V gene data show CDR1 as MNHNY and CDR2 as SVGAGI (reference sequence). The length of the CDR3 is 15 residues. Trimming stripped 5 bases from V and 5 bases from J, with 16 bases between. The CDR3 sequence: CASSDRGGRNNEQFF. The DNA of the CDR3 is TGTGCCAGCAGTGACAGAGGGGGGCGAAACAATGAGCAGTTCTTC.

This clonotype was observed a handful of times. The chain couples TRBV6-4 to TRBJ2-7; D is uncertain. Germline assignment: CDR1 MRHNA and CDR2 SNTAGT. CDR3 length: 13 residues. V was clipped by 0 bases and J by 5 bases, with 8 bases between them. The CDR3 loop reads CASSDSIFHEQYF. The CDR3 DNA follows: TGTGCCAGCAGTGACTCGATATTCCACGAGCAGTACTTC.

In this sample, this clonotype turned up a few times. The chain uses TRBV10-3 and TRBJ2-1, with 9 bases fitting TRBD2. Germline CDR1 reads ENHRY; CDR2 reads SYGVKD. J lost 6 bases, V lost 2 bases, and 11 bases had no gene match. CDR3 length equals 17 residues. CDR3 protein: CAISEPLGGRVGNEQFF. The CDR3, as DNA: TGTGCCATCAGTGAGCCGCTGGGCGGGAGGGTTGGCAATGAGCAGTTCTTC.

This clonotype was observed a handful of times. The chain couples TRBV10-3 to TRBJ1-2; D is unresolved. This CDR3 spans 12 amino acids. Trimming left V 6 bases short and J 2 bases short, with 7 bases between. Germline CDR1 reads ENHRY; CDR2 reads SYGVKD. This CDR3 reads CAIRDGNYGYTF. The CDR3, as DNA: TGTGCCATCAGAGACGGAAACTATGGCTACACCTTC.

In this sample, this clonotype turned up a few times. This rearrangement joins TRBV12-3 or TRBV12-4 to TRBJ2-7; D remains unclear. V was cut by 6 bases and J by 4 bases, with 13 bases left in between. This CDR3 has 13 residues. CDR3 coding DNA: TGTGCCAGCAGCCCCTGGGTAGGTTACGAGCAGTACTTC. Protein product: CASSPWVGYEQYF.